Below, 12 T cell receptor beta chains from the same sample are listed, as sequenced in a study of naive and memory T cell subsets. Study-level findings and limits: Naive repertoires, especially CD8, held a few larger clonotypes, possibly memory cells re-expressing CD45RA.

An equimolar mix of two oligonucleotides served as the beta constant-region primer for TRBC1 and TRBC2. The ligated cDNA underwent four PCR rounds using SP2 and nested alpha and beta constant-region primers. TCRdb called the UMI-ligation and nested PCR reads again in MiXCR, with one record for every CDR3 protein. Here the sample spans approximately 100,000 distinct CDR3 sequences, about 15% being singletons. Their target antigens are unknown. Sequenced: naive CD8+ T cells from blood. The source is a human donor in good health.

This clonotype was detected only a few times. The chain combines TRBV9 with TRBJ2-3, with D maybe TRBD2 (5 bases). CDR1 SGDLS and CDR2 YYNGEE come from the germline V gene. With 3 bases removed from V and 4 bases from J, the gap between germline ends came to 15 bases. CDR3 length: 15 amino acids. The CDR3 loop is CASSGSGRAADTQYF. In DNA form, the CDR3 reads TGTGCCAGCAGCGGCAGCGGAAGGGCGGCAGATACGCAGTATTTT.

The V and J genes are TRBV9 and TRBJ2-1; D call uncertain. Trimming took 3 bases from V and 7 from J, leaving 8 bases between them. Germline V gives CDR1 SGDLS, CDR2 YYNGEE. The CDR3 covers 12 residues. This CDR3 is CASSGPRNEQFF. The CDR3 DNA follows: TGTGCCAGCAGCGGACCGAGGAATGAGCAGTTCTTC.

This clonotype was seen a few times. CDR3 coding DNA: TGTGCCAGCAGCCAAGCCCCGGGACTAGCGGTGTCAGATGAGCAGTTCTTC. This translates into CASSQAPGLAVSDEQFF. The chain is built from TRBV6-2 or TRBV6-3 and TRBJ2-1; TRBD2 matches 11 bases. Germline trimming cut 6 bases from V and 8 bases from J; bases unmatched to any gene: 15. CDR3 size: 17 residues. Germline V gene lookup returns CDR1 MNHEY and CDR2 SVGEGT.

This clonotype was seen more than once but under ten times. The chain joins TRBV15 to TRBJ1-5, with D possibly matching TRBD1 (5 bases). V was shortened by 0 bases and J by 11 bases, with 17 bases between the two germline ends. CDR1 is LNHNV, CDR2 YYDKDF, per germline (reference sequence). CDR3 size: 15 residues. The CDR3 nucleotides are TGTGCCACCAGCAGAGATCTCTCTAGCCGGGGGTCCCAGCATTTT. Its protein is CATSRDLSSRGSQHF.

This clonotype appeared many times. This chain joins TRBV7-6 and TRBJ1-3; 8 bases line up with TRBD1. Germline V gives CDR1 SGHVS, CDR2 FNYEAQ. The CDR3 covers 17 residues. V shed 2 bases and J 1 base; nucleotides not matched to a gene: 7. CDR3 nucleotides: TGTGCCAGCAGCTTATGGGTGACAGGGGAATCTGGAAACACCATATATTTT. As protein: CASSLWVTGESGNTIYF.

The CDR3 reads CSALTPGESYEQYF. CDR3 in DNA: TGCAGTGCTCTGACCCCCGGGGAATCCTACGAGCAGTACTTC. V usage is TRBV20-1 and J usage is TRBJ2-7; tentative D call: TRBD2 (5 bases). This CDR3 is built from 14 residues. The germline V gene has CDR1 DFQATT and CDR2 SNEGSKA (reference sequence). The V end lost 5 bases, the J end lost 1 base, and 15 bases lay between the germline ends.

The chain uses TRBV28 and TRBJ2-7; no reliable D call. Per germline, CDR1 MDHEN and CDR2 SYDVKM. The CDR3 loop spans 13 amino acids. Trimming cost V 4 bases and J 2 bases, with 9 bases left between them. The CDR3 reads CASSSPATYEQYF. Here the CDR3 DNA reads TGTGCCAGCAGTTCACCTGCTACCTACGAGCAGTACTTC.

This clonotype was counted many times. The rearrangement joins TRBV29-1 to TRBJ2-1; the D is unclear. In germline, CDR1 is SQVTM, CDR2 ANQGSEA. CDR3 length equals 11 residues. V was pared by 4 bases and J by 9 bases, with 10 bases between. CDR3 sequence: CSVVKLGEQFF. The CDR3 DNA reads TGCAGCGTTGTAAAGTTAGGTGAGCAGTTCTTC.

Only a few counts were recorded for this clonotype. This chain connects TRBV13 to TRBJ2-3; the D is unclear. The germline V and J ends were trimmed by 2 bases and 0 bases, with 15 bases remaining between them. The CDR3 totals 17 residues. Germline V lookup: CDR1 PRHDT, CDR2 FYEKMQ (reference sequence). CDR3 region: CASSLLPMTPSTDTQYF. Written as DNA, the CDR3 is TGTGCCAGCAGCTTACTTCCAATGACACCGAGCACAGATACGCAGTATTTT.

The chain couples TRBV30 to TRBJ1-2; 7 nucleotides match TRBD1. V was clipped by 4 bases and J by 0 bases; unmatched bases: 5. Germline-derived CDR1 and CDR2 are GTSNPN and SVGIG (reference sequence). This CDR3 is 14 amino acids long. DNA for the CDR3: TGTGCCTGGACCGGGACAGCAGCTAACTATGGCTACACCTTC. It codes for CAWTGTAANYGYTF.

The V call is TRBV7-8, the J call TRBJ2-3, with 11 bases matching TRBD2. The CDR3 consists of 18 residues. Germline CDR1 reads SGHVS; CDR2 reads FQNEAQ. The trim removed 4 bases at V and 5 bases at J, leaving 14 bases unmatched. The chain's CDR3 is CASSYLGGLAAKGDTQYF. The CDR3 nucleotides are TGTGCCAGCAGCTATTTGGGGGGACTAGCGGCAAAGGGAGATACGCAGTATTTT. Supplemented by reference TRBV7-8 and TRBJ2-3, the full variable domain reads GAGVSQSPRYKVAKRGQDVALRCDPISGHVSLFWYQQALGQGPEFLTYFQNEAQLDKSGLPSDRFFAERPEGSVSTLKIQRTQQEDSAVYLCASSYLGGLAAKGDTQYFGPGTRLTVL.

The V and J genes are TRBV12-3 or TRBV12-4 and TRBJ1-2; D uncertain. Trimming stripped 2 bases from V and 1 base from J, with 5 bases between. This CDR3 is built from 13 residues. The CDR3 reads CASSLTDNYGYTF. The CDR3 nucleotides are TGTGCCAGCAGTTTAACAGATAACTATGGCTACACCTTC.